This passage covers 12 T cell receptor beta chains from one sample sequenced in a study of beta chain features in type 1 diabetes. TCRB transcripts that were expressed got sequenced, as all of the isolated RNA had been reverse transcribed. Method: immunoSEQ multiplex PCR; TCRdb's copy keeps in-frame clones and lacks some. The sample holds about half a million clones, about 32% seen once. The sample taken for sequencing was naive CD4+ T cells from blood. The receptors were sampled from a man younger than 35 in good health.

The genes are TRBV30 and TRBJ1-2, with a weak D call TRBD1 (5 bases). This CDR3 is 12 amino acids long. Looked up from germline, CDR1 is GTSNPN and CDR2 is SVGIG (reference sequence). V shed 0 bases and J shed 5 bases, with 7 bases lying between them. CDR3 DNA sequence: TGTGCCTGGAGTGTACCAGGGTATGGCTACACCTTC. Its translation: CAWSVPGYGYTF.

This clone was counted a few times. The V call is TRBV5-1, the J call TRBJ2-4, with D unresolved. Trimming shortened V by 3 bases and J by 5 bases, and 6 bases separated the two germline ends. The CDR3 contains 12 residues. The germline V gene has CDR1 SGHRS and CDR2 YFSETQ. CDR3 sequence (DNA): TGCGCCAGCAGCTCGGACCAAAACATTCAGTACTTC. Translated: CASSSDQNIQYF.

This clone has ten or more counts. This chain connects TRBV7-9 to TRBJ2-4, with a weak D call TRBD2 (5 bases). Between the trimmed V and J ends, which lost 0 bases and 9 bases, there was a span of 9 bases. Germline V lookup: CDR1 SEHNR, CDR2 FQNEAQ (reference sequence). CDR3 size: 13 residues. CDR3 in amino acids: CASSLAASGIQYF. DNA of the CDR3: TGTGCCAGCAGCTTAGCTGCCAGCGGCATTCAGTACTTC.

The CDR3 nucleotides read TGTGCCAGCAGTTTACAAAGCTCCTACGAGCAGTACTTC. The encoded protein is CASSLQSSYEQYF. The J gene is TRBJ2-7, the V gene TRBV28; D is unresolved. Trimming stripped 2 bases from V and 0 bases from J, with 5 bases between. The germline gives CDR1 MDHEN, CDR2 SYDVKM. The CDR3 runs 13 residues.

This clone has a handful of counts. This chain connects TRBV4-1 to TRBJ2-4, with D unresolved. The germline V and J ends were trimmed by 0 bases and 0 bases, with 12 bases remaining between them. CDR1 is MGHRA and CDR2 is YSYEKL in the germline V gene. The CDR3 totals 17 residues. This CDR3 is CASSQDQEWGAKNIQYF. CDR3 nucleotide sequence: TGCGCCAGCAGCCAAGATCAAGAGTGGGGAGCCAAAAACATTCAGTACTTC.

This clone has more than one count but fewer than ten. The V gene is TRBV29-1, the J gene TRBJ1-2, with D perhaps matching TRBD1 (5 bases). Germline V lookup: CDR1 SQVTM, CDR2 ANQGSEA. Trimming removed 5 bases at V and 3 bases at J, with 13 bases between. The CDR3 length is 13 residues. Here the CDR3 DNA reads TGCAGCGTTCAATTTGGGACGGACTATGGCTACACCTTC. Translated, it gives CSVQFGTDYGYTF.

The chain employs TRBV11-3 and TRBJ2-1; no firm D call. Germline V gene sequence: CDR1 SGHNT, CDR2 YENEEA. The CDR3 runs to 13 residues. The V end lost 6 bases, the J end lost 3 bases, and 9 bases lay between the germline ends. This CDR3 is CASSDRYYNEQFF. Written as DNA, the CDR3 is TGTGCCAGCAGTGACCGATACTACAATGAGCAGTTCTTC.

In regard to this clone: Germline is not matched at one junction end, which may reflect a read error. This chain uses TRBV6-1 with TRBJ2-7; 13 bases are shared with TRBD2. CDR1 is MNHNS, CDR2 SASEGT, per germline. CDR3 length: 16 residues. The CDR3 here is CASSEAGTSGIPVSDF. The CDR3 DNA reads as TGTGCCAGCAGTGAAGCGGGGACTAGCGGGATACCAGTCTCGGACTTC.

This chain links TRBV6-5 with TRBJ2-7; 11 nucleotides line up with TRBD2. J lost 4 bases, V lost 6 bases, and 8 bases had no gene match. CDR1 MNHEY and CDR2 SVGAGI come from the germline V gene. The CDR3 is made up of 15 amino acids. In DNA form, the CDR3 reads TGTGCCAGCAGCGTAGCGGGAGGGCCTGGGTACGAGCAGTACTTC. Translation gives CASSVAGGPGYEQYF.

The chain links TRBV10-3 to TRBJ1-4; 8 nucleotides align to TRBD1. Unmatched junction bases numbered 3, after V lost 6 bases and J lost 3 bases. Per germline, CDR1 ENHRY and CDR2 SYGVKD. The CDR3 is 14 amino acids. CDR3 nucleotide sequence: TGTGCCATCAGCCGGACAGGGTCTAATGAAAAACTGTTTTTT. Encoded protein: CAISRTGSNEKLFF.

The V gene is TRBV18, the J gene TRBJ1-5, with D possibly matching TRBD1 (5 bases). This CDR3 region has 14 residues. Germline V gene data show CDR1 as KGHSH and CDR2 as LQKENI. V lost 4 bases, J lost 3 bases, and 10 bases lay in between. In DNA form, the CDR3 reads TGTGCCAGCTCACTGGGACCGTACAATCAGCCCCAGCATTTT. This codes for CASSLGPYNQPQHF. Combining the CDR3 with reference TRBV18 and TRBJ1-5 gives the whole variable domain NAGVMQNPRHLVRRRGQEARLRCSPMKGHSHVYWYRQLPEEGLKFMVYLQKENIIDESGMPKERFSAEFPKEGPSILRIQQVVRGDSAAYFCASSLGPYNQPQHFGDGTRLSIL.

The J gene is TRBJ1-2, the V gene TRBV5-4; 7 bases are shared with TRBD1. The CDR3 loop spans 13 amino acids. The trim removed 0 bases at V and 9 bases at J, leaving 5 bases unmatched. Per the germline V gene, CDR1 is SGHNT and CDR2 is YYREEE (reference sequence). The CDR3 spells CASSLDRDRSYTF. As DNA, the CDR3 is TGTGCCAGCAGCTTGGACAGGGACAGAAGCTACACCTTC.